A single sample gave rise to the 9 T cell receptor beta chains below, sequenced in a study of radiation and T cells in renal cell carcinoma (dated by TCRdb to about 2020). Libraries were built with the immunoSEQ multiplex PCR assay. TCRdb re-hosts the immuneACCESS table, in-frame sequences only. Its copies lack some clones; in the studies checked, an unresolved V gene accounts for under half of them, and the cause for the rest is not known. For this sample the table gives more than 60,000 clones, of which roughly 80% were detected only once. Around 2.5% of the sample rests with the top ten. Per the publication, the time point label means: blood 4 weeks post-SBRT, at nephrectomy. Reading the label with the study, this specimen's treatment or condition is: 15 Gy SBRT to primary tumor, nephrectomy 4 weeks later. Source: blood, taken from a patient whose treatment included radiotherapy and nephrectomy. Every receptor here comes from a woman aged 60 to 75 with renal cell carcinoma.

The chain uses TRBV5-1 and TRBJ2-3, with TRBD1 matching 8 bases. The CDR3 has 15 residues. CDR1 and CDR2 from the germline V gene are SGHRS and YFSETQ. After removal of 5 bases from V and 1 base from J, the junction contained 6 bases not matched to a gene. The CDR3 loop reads CASSAEQGGTDTQYF. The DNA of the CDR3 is TGCGCCAGCAGTGCGGAACAGGGGGGCACAGATACGCAGTATTTT.

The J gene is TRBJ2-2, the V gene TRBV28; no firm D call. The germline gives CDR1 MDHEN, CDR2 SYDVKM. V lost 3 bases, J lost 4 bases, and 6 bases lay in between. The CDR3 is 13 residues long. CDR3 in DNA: TGTGCCAGCAGTTTTGGGTTCACCGGGGAGCTGTTTTTT. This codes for CASSFGFTGELFF. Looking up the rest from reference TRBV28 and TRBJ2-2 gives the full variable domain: DVKVTQSSRYLVKRTGEKVFLECVQDMDHENMFWYRQDPGLGLRLIYFSYDVKMKEKGDIPEGYSVSREKKERFSLILESASTNQTSMYLCASSFGFTGELFFGEGSRLTVL.

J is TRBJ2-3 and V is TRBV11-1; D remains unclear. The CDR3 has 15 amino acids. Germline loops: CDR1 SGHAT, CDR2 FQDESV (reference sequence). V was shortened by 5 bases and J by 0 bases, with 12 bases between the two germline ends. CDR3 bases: TGTGCCAGCAGCCAGCTGGCAGATAGCACAGATACGCAGTATTTT. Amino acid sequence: CASSQLADSTDTQYF.

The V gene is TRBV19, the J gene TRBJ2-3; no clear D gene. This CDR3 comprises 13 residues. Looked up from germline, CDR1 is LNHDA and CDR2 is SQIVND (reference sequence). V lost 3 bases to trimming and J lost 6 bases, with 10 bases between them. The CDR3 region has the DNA TGTGCCAGTAGTATCCTTCCTGGGGATACGCAGTATTTT. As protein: CASSILPGDTQYF.

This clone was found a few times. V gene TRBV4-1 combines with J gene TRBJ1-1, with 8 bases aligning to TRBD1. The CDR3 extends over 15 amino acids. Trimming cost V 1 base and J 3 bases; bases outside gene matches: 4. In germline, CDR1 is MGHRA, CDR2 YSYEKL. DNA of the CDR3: TGCGCCAGCAGCCAAGTCCAGGGGGCAGACACTGAAGCTTTCTTT. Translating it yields CASSQVQGADTEAFF.

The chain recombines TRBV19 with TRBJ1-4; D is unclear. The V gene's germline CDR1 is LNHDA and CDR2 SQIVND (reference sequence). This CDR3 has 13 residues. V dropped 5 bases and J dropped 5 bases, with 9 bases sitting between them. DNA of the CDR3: TGTGCCAGTAGTTTACAGATGAATGAAAAACTGTTTTTT. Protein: CASSLQMNEKLFF.

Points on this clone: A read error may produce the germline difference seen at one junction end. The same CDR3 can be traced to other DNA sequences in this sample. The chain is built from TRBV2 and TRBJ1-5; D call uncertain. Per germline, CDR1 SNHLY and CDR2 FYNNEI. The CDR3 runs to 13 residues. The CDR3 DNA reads TGTGCCAGCTGCTCTTCGGAAAATCAGCCCCAGCACTTT. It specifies CASCSSENQPQHF.

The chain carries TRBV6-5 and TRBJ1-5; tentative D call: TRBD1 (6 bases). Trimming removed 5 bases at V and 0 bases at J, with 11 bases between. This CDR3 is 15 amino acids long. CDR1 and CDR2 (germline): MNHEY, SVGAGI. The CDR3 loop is CASSTGSYSNQPQHF. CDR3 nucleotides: TGTGCCAGCAGTACAGGGAGCTATAGCAATCAGCCCCAGCATTTT.

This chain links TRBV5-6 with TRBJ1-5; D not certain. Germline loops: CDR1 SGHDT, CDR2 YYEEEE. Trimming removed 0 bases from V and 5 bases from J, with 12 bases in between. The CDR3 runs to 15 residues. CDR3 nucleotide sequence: TGTGCCAGCAGCTTGGCCCAACTCAGGTATCAGCCCCAGCATTTT. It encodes CASSLAQLRYQPQHF.